Each of the 25 T cell receptor beta chains below was sequenced from the same sample in a study of blood T cells in healthy people across ages. PCR was performed a second time for roughly 7 to 11 cycles using a sample-barcoded 5' primer and a J-beta primer mix. TCRdb re-analysed the 5' RACE reads in MiXCR, keeping a single row per CDR3 protein. The table shows approximately 690,000 distinct CDR3 sequences, with 40% to 45% occurring only once. Source material: blood. The receptors stem from an elderly man in good health.

This clonotype was seen many times. The CDR3 DNA reads TGCAGCGTTCGGACAGGGGGTGGAAGCTCCTACAATGAGCAGTTCTTC. It yields the protein CSVRTGGGSSYNEQFF. The chain carries TRBV29-1 and TRBJ2-1, with 10 bases identical to TRBD1. Looked up from germline, CDR1 is SQVTM and CDR2 is ANQGSEA. The CDR3 consists of 16 residues. V dropped 5 bases and J dropped 0; count of bases not matched to a gene: 7.

This clonotype was detected only a few times. J is TRBJ2-7 and V is TRBV27; 7 bases are a match to TRBD2. The germline CDR1 and CDR2 sequences are MNHEY and SMNVEV (reference sequence). With V trimmed by 2 bases and J by 2 bases, 9 bases remained unmatched. This CDR3 has 16 residues. The CDR3 DNA reads as TGTGCCAGCAGTTTAATGTCGGGGGAGGGCCCCTACGAGCAGTACTTC. Its protein is CASSLMSGEGPYEQYF.

This clonotype turned up a few times. The chain uses TRBV20-1 and TRBJ1-5, with D perhaps TRBD1 (5 bases). The V gene lost 1 base and the J gene lost 9 bases, with 16 bases spanning the gap. This CDR3 has 14 amino acids. Germline V gene lookup returns CDR1 DFQATT and CDR2 SNEGSKA (reference sequence). The CDR3 sequence: CSARAGPPRMPQHF. DNA for the CDR3: TGCAGTGCTAGAGCGGGGCCGCCTAGGATGCCCCAGCATTTT.

The chain has TRBV20-1 and TRBJ2-7; perhaps TRBD1 as D (8 bases). This CDR3 spans 14 amino acids. The germline V and J ends were trimmed by 7 bases and 7 bases, with 23 bases remaining between them. CDR1 DFQATT and CDR2 SNEGSKA come from the germline V gene (reference sequence). The CDR3 DNA reads TGCAGTGTTGGGGGAGGGACAGGTTACAATGAGCAGTACTTC. Encoded protein: CSVGGGTGYNEQYF.

This rearrangement joins TRBV27 to TRBJ2-7, with TRBD2 matching over 7 bases. Germline V gene sequence: CDR1 MNHEY, CDR2 SMNVEV (reference sequence). J gave up 2 bases and V 9 bases, and 4 bases lay outside the gene matches. The CDR3 totals 12 residues. The CDR3 sequence: CARGRVAYEQYF. CDR3 in DNA: TGTGCCAGAGGGAGGGTGGCCTACGAGCAGTACTTC.

The chain uses TRBV5-1 and TRBJ2-5; no reliable D call. The CDR3 runs to 13 residues. V was pared by 6 bases and J by 11 bases, with 20 bases between. In germline, CDR1 is SGHRS, CDR2 YFSETQ. CDR3 sequence reads: CASKVGFWDEQYF. In nucleotides, the CDR3 is TGCGCCAGCAAAGTCGGGTTCTGGGATGAGCAGTACTTC.

The chain carries TRBV6-2 or TRBV6-3 and TRBJ2-1, with TRBD2 matching over 11 bases. The CDR3 has 13 residues. Germline CDR1 reads MNHEY; CDR2 reads SVGEGT. V was pared by 6 bases and J by 8 bases, with 3 bases of the junction left unmatched. Here the CDR3 reads CASRASGRHEQFF. CDR3 DNA sequence: TGTGCCAGCAGGGCTAGCGGGAGGCATGAGCAGTTCTTC.

The rearrangement joins TRBV20-1 to TRBJ2-5, with D uncertain. V was trimmed by 3 bases and J by 9 bases, leaving 14 bases between them. CDR1 and CDR2 from the germline V gene are DFQATT and SNEGSKA (reference sequence). The CDR3 runs 12 residues. The CDR3 here is CSARESLRAQYF. In nucleotides, the CDR3 is TGCAGTGCTAGGGAATCCCTTAGGGCCCAGTACTTC.

The chain employs TRBV20-1 and TRBJ2-7; a weak D match, TRBD1 (6 bases). The CDR3 has 14 amino acids. Trimming took 6 bases from V and 7 from J, leaving 22 bases between them. Germline V gene sequence: CDR1 DFQATT, CDR2 SNEGSKA (reference sequence). For the CDR3, the DNA is TGCAGTGCCATAGGACAGATAACCTACAATGAGCAGTACTTC. Amino acid sequence: CSAIGQITYNEQYF.

V is TRBV6-5 and J is TRBJ2-1; tentative D call: TRBD2 (6 bases). V was clipped by 2 bases and J by 0 bases, with 11 bases between them. The length of the CDR3 is 16 residues. Germline-derived CDR1 and CDR2 are MNHEY and SVGAGI. The CDR3 sequence: CASSYERASSYNEQFF. DNA for the CDR3: TGTGCCAGCAGTTACGAGCGGGCGAGCTCCTACAATGAGCAGTTCTTC.

The chain recombines TRBV18 with TRBJ2-1; 11 bases map to TRBD1. The V gene's germline CDR1 is KGHSH and CDR2 LQKENI. V lost 2 bases, J lost 7 bases, and 4 bases stayed unmatched. CDR3 length: 15 amino acids. Here the CDR3 DNA reads TGTGCCAGCTCACCAGGACAGGGGGCGCGGAATGAGCAGTTCTTC. Protein product: CASSPGQGARNEQFF.

Here the CDR3 reads CASSQEGRGGNGYTF. CDR3 nucleotides: TGCGCCAGCAGCCAAGAAGGCAGGGGCGGGAATGGCTACACCTTC. The chain employs TRBV4-3 and TRBJ1-2; D may be TRBD1 (6 bases). The germline gives CDR1 LGHNA, CDR2 YSLEER. The CDR3 has 15 residues. Trimming pared 0 bases from V and 6 bases from J, leaving 14 bases between.

CDR3 in amino acids: CASSRTSGEQYF. The CDR3 bases are TGTGCCAGCAGCCGGACTAGCGGCGAGCAGTACTTC. V is TRBV3-1 and J is TRBJ2-7, with TRBD2 matching over 10 bases. V gave up 4 bases and J gave up 6 bases; unmatched junction bases: 0. This CDR3 has 12 residues. Germline V gene data show CDR1 as LGHDT and CDR2 as YNNKEL (reference sequence).

The rearrangement uses TRBV2 and TRBJ2-4; D uncertain. Germline V lookup: CDR1 SNHLY, CDR2 FYNNEI. Trimming left V 2 bases short and J 14 bases short, with 10 bases between. There are 11 residues in the CDR3. The CDR3 protein is CASSEILKEYF. CDR3 bases: TGTGCCAGCAGTGAAATTTTAAAAGAGTACTTC. The complete variable domain, with remaining parts taken from reference TRBV2 and TRBJ2-4, reads EPEVTQTPSHQVTQMGQEVILRCVPISNHLYFYWYRQILGQKVEFLVSFYNNEISEKSEIFDDQFSVERPDGSNFTLKIRSTKLEDSAMYFCASSEILKEYFGAGTRLSVL.

The chain carries TRBV3-1 and TRBJ2-3; 12 nucleotides match TRBD2. This CDR3 region has 16 residues. Germline CDR1 and CDR2: LGHDT and YNNKEL (reference sequence). Trimming at V came to 0 bases and at J to 4 bases, leaving 2 bases not matched to a gene. The CDR3 DNA sequence: TGTGCCAGCAGCCAAGATCGACTAGCGGGAGCAGATACGCAGTATTTT. Protein product: CASSQDRLAGADTQYF.

The J gene is TRBJ1-2, the V gene TRBV29-1; 7 nucleotides align to TRBD1. This CDR3 has 14 amino acids. Germline loops: CDR1 SQVTM, CDR2 ANQGSEA. V dropped 2 bases and J dropped 12; count of bases not matched to a gene: 15. CDR3 region: CSVERARTGYGDTF. For the CDR3, the DNA is TGCAGCGTTGAAAGGGCCCGGACAGGCTACGGCGACACCTTC.

The chain combines TRBV28 with TRBJ2-5; D is perhaps TRBD1 (5 bases). V dropped 5 bases and J dropped 3 bases, with 13 bases sitting between them. The CDR3 covers 14 residues. CDR1 is MDHEN, CDR2 SYDVKM, per germline. CDR3 sequence reads: CASSTTVTEETQYF. The CDR3, as DNA: TGTGCCAGCAGTACGACAGTCACAGAAGAGACCCAGTACTTC.

About this clonotype itself: An end of the junction does not agree with germline; a read error may underlie this. The gene calls are TRBV5-6 and TRBJ2-5; maybe TRBD2 (6 bases). Germline V gene lookup returns CDR1 SGHDT and CDR2 YYEEEE. The CDR3 loop spans 12 amino acids. The CDR3 DNA reads as TGTGCCAGCAGCATGACGGACTACGAGCAGCACTTC. Translation: CASSMTDYEQHF.

The chain recombines TRBV6-2 or TRBV6-3 with TRBJ2-1, with TRBD1 matching 7 bases. The CDR3 runs to 18 residues. The germline V gene has CDR1 MNHEY and CDR2 SVGEGT. V trimming: 4 bases; J trimming: 7 bases; junction bases outside the gene matches: 19. The CDR3 sequence is CASSFSPFDRVGSNEQFF. DNA for the CDR3: TGTGCCAGCAGTTTTTCCCCGTTCGACAGGGTAGGTTCGAATGAGCAGTTCTTC.

This clonotype was detected many times. J is TRBJ1-4 and V is TRBV29-1; 11 nucleotides line up with TRBD1. Germline CDR1 SQVTM, CDR2 ANQGSEA. J gave up 15 bases and V 5 bases, and 14 bases lay outside the gene matches. The CDR3 contains 14 residues. The CDR3 nucleotides are TGCAGCGTTCGACTTGGACAGGGGGCGGGAATAGTGTTTTTT. Its translation is CSVRLGQGAGIVFF.

This clonotype has only one observation. The rearrangement joins TRBV20-1 to TRBJ2-3; tentative D call: TRBD1 (5 bases). The CDR3 spans 14 residues. Trimming pared 4 bases from V and 3 bases from J, leaving 14 bases between. Germline lookup yields CDR1 DFQATT and CDR2 SNEGSKA (reference sequence). The CDR3 nucleotides read TGCAGTGCTACTGAGACCAAGGGGACAGATACGCAGTATTTT. Its protein product is CSATETKGTDTQYF.

For this clonotype: Since a much larger clone is just one base distant, this may be a read error. The chain carries TRBV29-1 and TRBJ2-1, with a tentative D call TRBD2 (5 bases). CDR3 length: 13 amino acids. V gave up 5 bases and J gave up 6 bases, with 14 bases separating them. CDR1 is SQVTM, CDR2 ANQGSEA, per germline. The CDR3 sequence: CSVQDEGLNEQFF. Written as DNA, the CDR3 is TGCAGCGTTCAGGACGAGGGCCTCAATGAGCAGTTCTTC.

This clonotype has only a few counts. The gene calls are TRBV2 and TRBJ1-5; maybe TRBD1 (6 bases). The CDR3 loop spans 14 amino acids. The V gene's germline CDR1 is SNHLY and CDR2 FYNNEI. Trimming stripped 3 bases from V and 3 bases from J, with 9 bases between. CDR3 loop: CASSEGTTNQPQHF. The DNA of the CDR3 is TGTGCCAGCAGTGAGGGGACAACCAATCAGCCCCAGCATTTT.

This clonotype has just a few counts. The DNA for the CDR3 is TGTGCCAGCAGTTTCCCTACAAATGAGCAGTACTTC. Residues: CASSFPTNEQYF. V and J are TRBV6-2 or TRBV6-3 and TRBJ2-1; D not resolved. Matching the DNA end better, TRBJ2-7 makes the J call doubtful. From germline, CDR1 is MNHEY and CDR2 SVGEGT. The CDR3 length is 12 residues.

The J gene is TRBJ1-2, the V gene TRBV4-3; D possibly corresponds to TRBD1 (6 bases). The V and J ends lost 0 bases and 8 bases respectively, with 10 bases between them. Germline V gene lookup returns CDR1 LGHNA and CDR2 YSLEER. The CDR3 extends over 13 amino acids. The CDR3 DNA reads as TGCGCCAGCAGCCAAGAGGGGGCAGGGGGCTACACCTTC. It is translated as CASSQEGAGGYTF.